This entry concerns a single T cell receptor beta chain. This sample was taken from a study of blood T cell repertoires in COVID-19. In the original analysis: Amplification from reference gene primers served as the basis for estimated nucleated cell counts. Here immunoSEQ multiplex PCR was the method, and the copy in TCRdb shows in-frame clones only, minus some. V, J and clone size were drawn from that table, and D and trimming were deduced from the DNA. The sample has more than 350,000 clones, 85% to 90% seen once. Clinical histories supplied by participants themselves formed the basis of cohort assignment. The sequenced sample consisted of PBMCs or T cells enriched from blood (not recorded which). The source of this sequence is a man aged 18 to 30 who had recovered from COVID-19.

The CDR3, as DNA: TGCGCCAGCAGCCAAGACCGGGATTCACCCCTCCACTTT. Protein product: CASSQDRDSPLHF. The gene calls are TRBV4-3 and TRBJ1-6; no firm D call. V was shortened by 0 bases and J by 8 bases, with 5 bases between the two germline ends. Germline V CDR1 and CDR2: LGHNA, YSLEER. CDR3 size: 13 residues.